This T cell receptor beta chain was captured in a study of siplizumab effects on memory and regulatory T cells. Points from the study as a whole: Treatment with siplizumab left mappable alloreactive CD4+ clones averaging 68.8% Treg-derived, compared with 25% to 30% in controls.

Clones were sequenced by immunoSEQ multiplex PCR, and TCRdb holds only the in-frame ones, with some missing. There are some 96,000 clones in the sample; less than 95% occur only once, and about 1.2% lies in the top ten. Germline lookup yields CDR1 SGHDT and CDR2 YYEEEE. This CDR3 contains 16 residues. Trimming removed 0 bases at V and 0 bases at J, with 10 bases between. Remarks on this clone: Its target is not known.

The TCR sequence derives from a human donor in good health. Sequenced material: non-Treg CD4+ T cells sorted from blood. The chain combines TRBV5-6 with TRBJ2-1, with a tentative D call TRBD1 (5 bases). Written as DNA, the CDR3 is TGTGCCAGCAGCTTGGACGGACACAGCTCCTACAATGAGCAGTTCTTC. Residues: CASSLDGHSSYNEQFF.